These 23 T cell receptor beta chains were all obtained from the same sample, sequenced in a study of spatial heterogeneity in lung cancer. MiXCR, run by TCRdb on the 5' RACE reads, gives a single entry per CDR3 protein. The sample contains about 75,000 distinct CDR3 sequences, 13% of which appear only once. Time point denoted: sample taken at primary tumor resection. Unsorted tumor, nontumor lung tissue or cryopreserved PBMC supplied the whole RNA. The sequencing here drew on PBMCs, taken at surgery. The receptor source for this set is a male donor with early-stage non-small cell lung cancer.

The V gene is TRBV7-9, the J gene TRBJ2-7; TRBD2 matches at 11 bases. Germline V gene data show CDR1 as SEHNR and CDR2 as FQNEAQ (reference sequence). The CDR3 has 14 amino acids. The ends lost 1 base at V and 7 bases at J; junction bases unmatched: 3. CDR3 protein: CASSLEGTSGEQYF. CDR3 coding DNA: TGTGCCAGCAGCTTAGAGGGGACTAGCGGAGAGCAGTACTTC.

A few counts support this clonotype. This rearrangement joins TRBV4-3 to TRBJ2-1, with 10 positions matching TRBD2. V shed 4 bases, J shed 0 bases, and the junction held 6 bases outside the gene matches. CDR3 length: 17 amino acids. CDR1 and CDR2 from the germline V gene are LGHNA and YSLEER. Written as DNA, the CDR3 is TGCGCCAGCAGCCTAGGAGCTAGCGGGAGCTCCTACAATGAGCAGTTCTTC. Residues: CASSLGASGSSYNEQFF.

The chain is built from TRBV2 and TRBJ2-3; the D is unclear. This CDR3 is 12 amino acids long. Trimming removed 4 bases from V and 6 bases from J, with 8 bases in between. Per germline, CDR1 SNHLY and CDR2 FYNNEI. CDR3 in amino acids: CASSVVSDTQYF. The DNA of the CDR3 is TGTGCCAGCAGTGTTGTTTCGGATACGCAGTATTTT.

A few counts support this clonotype. The J gene is TRBJ1-1, the V gene TRBV16; D not certain. The length of the CDR3 is 13 residues. CDR1 is KGHSY and CDR2 is FQNENV in the germline V gene. Deletions cut 7 bases from V and 7 bases from J, with 16 bases between. The CDR3 reads CASTGRTALEAFF. CDR3 bases: TGTGCCAGCACCGGACGGACGGCTCTTGAAGCTTTCTTT. The entire variable domain, with the rest obtained from reference TRBV16 and TRBJ1-1, is as follows: GEEVAQTPKHLVRGEGQKAKLYCAPIKGHSYVFWYQQVLKNEFKFLISFQNENVFDETGMPKERFSAKCLPNSPCSLEIQATKLEDSAVYFCASTGRTALEAFFGQGTRLTVV.

In its sample, this clonotype was seen a few times. The rearrangement uses TRBV20-1 and TRBJ1-6; possible D gene TRBD1, 5 bases. The CDR3 length is 16 residues. Germline CDR1 and CDR2: DFQATT and SNEGSKA (reference sequence). V lost 0 bases and J lost 0, with 9 bases in between. Here the CDR3 reads CSAREGESSYNSPLHF. CDR3 bases: TGCAGTGCTAGAGAAGGGGAGAGCTCCTATAATTCACCCCTCCACTTT.

This clonotype was counted ten times or more. This sequence joins TRBV20-1 and TRBJ2-3; D is unresolved. The CDR3 has 13 amino acids. From germline, CDR1 is DFQATT and CDR2 SNEGSKA (reference sequence). Trimming pared 1 base from V and 2 bases from J, leaving 7 bases between. The CDR3 loop is CSARVPSTDTQYF. The CDR3 DNA sequence: TGCAGTGCTAGAGTCCCGTCCACAGATACGCAGTATTTT.

The chain combines TRBV4-1 with TRBJ2-7; possible D gene TRBD2, 6 bases. Trimming removed 10 bases at V and 1 base at J, with 14 bases between. CDR1 is MGHRA, CDR2 YSYEKL, per germline. CDR3 size: 13 residues. Here the CDR3 reads CATDVGRSYEQYF. The CDR3 DNA is TGCGCCACCGACGTGGGGAGGTCCTACGAGCAGTACTTC.

This clonotype was seen at least ten times. This sequence joins TRBV4-1 and TRBJ2-7; 7 bases align to TRBD2. Germline V lookup: CDR1 MGHRA, CDR2 YSYEKL. The J segment lost 7 bases and the V segment lost 3 bases, leaving 3 bases of the junction unmatched. The CDR3 loop spans 12 amino acids. This CDR3 reads CASSHRGEEQYF. The CDR3 nucleotides are TGCGCCAGCAGCCATCGGGGGGAGGAGCAGTACTTC.

The J gene is TRBJ1-1, the V gene TRBV18; D not certain. This CDR3 has 14 residues. Trimming shortened V by 4 bases and J by 3 bases, and 12 bases separated the two germline ends. The germline V gene has CDR1 KGHSH and CDR2 LQKENI. The CDR3 DNA reads as TGTGCCAGCTCACTAACCCTGGAGGACACTGAAGCTTTCTTT. It encodes CASSLTLEDTEAFF.

This clonotype occurred many times. The chain couples TRBV5-6 to TRBJ2-1, with no clear D. V shed 2 bases and J shed 4 bases, with 10 bases lying between them. CDR1 and CDR2 from the germline V gene are SGHDT and YYEEEE. This CDR3 has 14 residues. The CDR3 region is CASSLRGPYNEQFF. Written as DNA, the CDR3 is TGTGCCAGCAGCTTAAGAGGTCCATACAATGAGCAGTTCTTC.

Many counts were recorded for this clonotype. The CDR3 DNA sequence: TGTGCCAGCAGCTTAGTAATCTTGGGGACAGATAATGAAAAACTGTTTTTT. Translated: CASSLVILGTDNEKLFF. This chain joins TRBV7-9 and TRBJ1-4; 7 bases are a match to TRBD1. The J segment lost 4 bases and the V segment lost 1 base, leaving 9 bases of the junction unmatched. This CDR3 contains 17 residues. The germline V gene encodes CDR1 SEHNR and CDR2 FQNEAQ (reference sequence).

This rearrangement joins TRBV9 to TRBJ2-1, with 11 bases aligning to TRBD1. Germline CDR1 is SGDLS and CDR2 is YYNGEE. Losses at the gene ends were 4 bases for V and 7 bases for J; bases not matched to a gene: 4. The CDR3 runs 14 residues. CDR3 DNA: TGTGCCAGCAGCCCCTGGGACAGGGGGAATGAGCAGTTCTTC. Protein product: CASSPWDRGNEQFF.

This clonotype was observed a handful of times. The chain is built from TRBV7-9 and TRBJ1-2, with unresolved D. The CDR3 loop spans 11 amino acids. Germline CDR1 and CDR2: SEHNR and FQNEAQ (reference sequence). Trimming left V 3 bases short and J 3 bases short, with 2 bases between. CDR3 in DNA: TGTGCCAGCAGCTTGGACTATGGCTACACCTTC. It is translated as CASSLDYGYTF. The full variable domain, completed using reference TRBV7-9 and TRBJ1-2, is DTGVSQNPRHKITKRGQNVTFRCDPISEHNRLYWYRQTLGQGPEFLTYFQNEAQLEKSRLLSDRFSAERPKGSFSTLEIQRTEQGDSAMYLCASSLDYGYTFGSGTRLTVV.

The table lists this clonotype with many counts. This chain connects TRBV29-1 to TRBJ2-1; the match to TRBD2 covers 7 bases. CDR1 is SQVTM and CDR2 is ANQGSEA in the germline V gene. The CDR3 extends over 13 amino acids. With 3 bases clipped from V and 5 bases from J, the junction kept 4 bases outside the gene matches. The CDR3 bases are TGCAGCGTTGAGTGGACTAGACACAATGAGCAGTTCTTC. Protein sequence: CSVEWTRHNEQFF.

This chain links TRBV11-2 with TRBJ1-1; D call uncertain. The CDR3 has 15 residues. The ends were cut back, 4 bases at V and 0 bases at J, with 12 bases in the middle. The germline V gene encodes CDR1 SGHAT and CDR2 FQNNGV. CDR3 DNA: TGTGCCAGCAGCTCACAAGGCCAGGTGAACACTGAAGCTTTCTTT. Protein: CASSSQGQVNTEAFF.

The rearrangement joins TRBV11-2 to TRBJ2-5, with D possibly matching TRBD1 (5 bases). Germline CDR1 reads SGHAT; CDR2 reads FQNNGV. The CDR3 extends over 13 amino acids. The V and J ends lost 5 bases and 5 bases respectively, with 12 bases between them. CDR3 protein: CASSPGRGETQYF. The DNA for the CDR3 is TGTGCCAGCAGCCCAGGGCGTGGGGAGACCCAGTACTTC.

This clonotype came up a few times. The chain links TRBV24-1 to TRBJ2-1; 9 nucleotides line up with TRBD1. V lost 1 base to trimming and J lost 6 bases; unmatched junction nucleotides: 6. This CDR3 has 16 residues. In germline, CDR1 is KGHDR, CDR2 SFDVKD. The CDR3 sequence is CATSDFKTGGPNEQFF. In DNA form, the CDR3 reads TGTGCCACCAGTGATTTTAAGACAGGGGGTCCCAATGAGCAGTTCTTC.

This clonotype has only one observation. The V and J genes are TRBV7-2 and TRBJ2-2, with 10 positions matching TRBD2. CDR1 is SGHTA and CDR2 is FQGNSA in the germline V gene. The J segment lost 6 bases and the V segment lost 5 bases, leaving 3 bases of the junction unmatched. This CDR3 has 14 residues. CDR3 nucleotides: TGTGCCAGCAGCCCTGGACTAGCGGCCGGGGAGCTGTTTTTT. It codes for CASSPGLAAGELFF.

This clonotype showed up many times. One end of the junction is discordant with germline, which a read error may explain. The V call is TRBV7-7, the J call TRBJ2-3; tentative D call: TRBD2 (6 bases). The germline V gene has CDR1 SSHAT and CDR2 FNYEAQ (reference sequence). The CDR3 runs 14 residues. In nucleotides, the CDR3 is TGTGCTAGCAGCTTAAGCGGGCGCACAGATACGCAGTATTTT. Encoded protein: CASSLSGRTDTQYF.

This clonotype showed up just a few times. V and J are TRBV20-1 and TRBJ1-1; no clear D gene. V was pared by 4 bases and J by 4 bases, with 13 bases between. Germline V lookup: CDR1 DFQATT, CDR2 SNEGSKA (reference sequence). This CDR3 spans 13 amino acids. CDR3 nucleotide sequence: TGCAGTGCTACAGAAGGAGTTGGCACTGAAGCTTTCTTT. Translation: CSATEGVGTEAFF.

A few counts support this clonotype. The rearrangement links TRBV29-1 to TRBJ2-1; D is unclear. The germline V and J ends were trimmed by 7 bases and 4 bases, with 8 bases remaining between them. Germline V gives CDR1 SQVTM, CDR2 ANQGSEA. The CDR3 is 11 residues long. The CDR3 coding sequence is TGCAGCGGGAAGGATTACAATGAGCAGTTCTTC. Translating gives CSGKDYNEQFF.

The rearrangement links TRBV20-1 to TRBJ1-5; D might be TRBD1 (6 bases). The ends were cut back, 3 bases at V and 1 base at J, with 16 bases in the middle. The CDR3 loop spans 16 amino acids. CDR1 is DFQATT and CDR2 is SNEGSKA in the germline V gene (reference sequence). DNA of the CDR3: TGCAGTGCTAGTAAACCTACAGGGATAAGCAATCAGCCCCAGCATTTT. This sequence encodes CSASKPTGISNQPQHF.

This clonotype was detected a few times. The chain has TRBV24-1 and TRBJ2-3, with no clear D. CDR1 is KGHDR, CDR2 SFDVKD, per germline. V dropped 4 bases and J dropped 6 bases, with 10 bases sitting between them. The CDR3 loop spans 13 amino acids. The CDR3 is CATSDPPLDTQYF. The CDR3 DNA is TGTGCCACCAGTGACCCGCCCCTGGATACGCAGTATTTT.